A single T cell receptor beta chain is shown here with its context. Antigen specificity is unknown. Primers: 60 Vbeta forward and 13 Jbeta reverse. Method: immunoSEQ multiplex PCR; TCRdb's copy keeps in-frame clones and lacks some. The profile shows about 150,000 clones, 70% to 85% of them singletons. These data are taken from a study of cytomegalovirus exposure and HLA in healthy donors. The overall study: Drawn from HLA-typed donors, about 85 million unique TCRs were held in an early data release.

Findings and caveats of the study: An analysis was carried out later, and it reportedly showed fewer N-insertions in an Asian-associated ancestry cluster than the approximately 610-donor mean. Most TCR sequences were rare, but some public TCRs occurred in many donors. Segments of the TCR beta V type were, in most cases, productive about 90% or about 30% of the time in an earlier analysis.

Looked up from germline, CDR1 is MNHEY and CDR2 is SMNVEV (reference sequence). V lost 5 bases, J lost 3 bases, and 7 bases stayed unmatched. There are 14 residues in the CDR3. The TCR sequence derives from a man in his forties or fifties in good health and CMV-seropositive. Sample: PBMCs. The V gene is TRBV27, the J gene TRBJ2-7; 7 bases are a match to TRBD1. CDR3 nucleotide sequence: TGTGCCAGCAGTCCCCGACAGGGTAACTACGAGCAGTACTTC. Translated, it gives CASSPRQGNYEQYF.